The clone carrying this T cell receptor beta chain was seen repeatedly, ten times or more. What it binds is not known. The sample is drawn from a study of beta chain features in type 1 diabetes. Per the germline V gene, CDR1 is SEHNR and CDR2 is FQNEAQ (reference sequence). The CDR3 consists of 12 residues. Trimming took 1 base from V and 15 from J, leaving 13 bases between them. Investigators reverse transcribed all isolated RNA, so they sequenced expressed TCRB transcripts. This table comes from immunoSEQ multiplex PCR, and its TCRdb copy is limited to in-frame clones, with some not included. This table holds 150,000 to 200,000 clones, roughly 10% found once. Study outcomes and limitations: For Type 1 diabetes patients, all four CD4+ subsets carried TCRB CDR3s that were moderately but significantly shorter. Lower insertion and higher deletion counts appeared at VDJ junctions in type 1 diabetes patients.

The sample comprised central memory CD4+ T cells from blood. This clonotype originated in a woman aged 25-40 years with type 1 diabetes. This rearrangement joins TRBV7-9 to TRBJ2-1, with a possible D match to TRBD2 (6 bases). CDR3 coding DNA: TGTGCCAGCAGCTTAGACAGCGGGCATAGGTTCTTC. It encodes CASSLDSGHRFF.